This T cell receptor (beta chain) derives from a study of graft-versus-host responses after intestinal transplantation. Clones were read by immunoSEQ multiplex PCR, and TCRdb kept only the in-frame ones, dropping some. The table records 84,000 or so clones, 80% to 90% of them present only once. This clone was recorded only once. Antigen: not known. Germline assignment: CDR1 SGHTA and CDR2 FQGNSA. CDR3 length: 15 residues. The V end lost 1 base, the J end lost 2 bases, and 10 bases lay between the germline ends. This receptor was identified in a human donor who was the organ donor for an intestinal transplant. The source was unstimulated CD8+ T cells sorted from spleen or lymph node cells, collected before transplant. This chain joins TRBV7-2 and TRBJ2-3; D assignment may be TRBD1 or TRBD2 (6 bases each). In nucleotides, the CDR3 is TGTGCCAGCAGCTTAGAAGGGGGGTACACAGATACGCAGTATTTT. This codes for CASSLEGGYTDTQYF. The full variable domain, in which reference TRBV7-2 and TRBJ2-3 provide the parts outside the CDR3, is GAGVSQSPSNKVTEKGKDVELRCDPISGHTALYWYRQSLGQGLEFLIYFQGNSAPDKSGLPSDRFSAERTGGSVSTLTIQRTQQEDSAVYLCASSLEGGYTDTQYFGPGTRLTVL.